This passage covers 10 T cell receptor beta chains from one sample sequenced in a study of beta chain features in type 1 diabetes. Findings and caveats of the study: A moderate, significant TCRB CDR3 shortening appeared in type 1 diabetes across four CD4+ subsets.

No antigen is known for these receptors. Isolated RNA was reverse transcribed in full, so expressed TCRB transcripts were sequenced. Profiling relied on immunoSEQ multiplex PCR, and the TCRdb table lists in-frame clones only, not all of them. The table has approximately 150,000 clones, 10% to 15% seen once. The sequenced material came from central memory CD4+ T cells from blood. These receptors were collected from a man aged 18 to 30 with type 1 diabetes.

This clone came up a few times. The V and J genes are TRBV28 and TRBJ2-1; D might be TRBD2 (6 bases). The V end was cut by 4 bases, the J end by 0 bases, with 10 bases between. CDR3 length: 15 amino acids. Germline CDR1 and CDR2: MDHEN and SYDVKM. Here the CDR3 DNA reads TGTGCCAGCAGTTCGGCGGGGAACTCCTACAATGAGCAGTTCTTC. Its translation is CASSSAGNSYNEQFF.

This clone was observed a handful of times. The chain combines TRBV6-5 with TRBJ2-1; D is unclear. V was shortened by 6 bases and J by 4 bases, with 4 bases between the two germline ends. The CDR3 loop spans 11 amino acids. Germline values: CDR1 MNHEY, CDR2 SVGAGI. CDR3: CASRKYNEQFF. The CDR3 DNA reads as TGTGCCAGCAGAAAGTACAATGAGCAGTTCTTC.

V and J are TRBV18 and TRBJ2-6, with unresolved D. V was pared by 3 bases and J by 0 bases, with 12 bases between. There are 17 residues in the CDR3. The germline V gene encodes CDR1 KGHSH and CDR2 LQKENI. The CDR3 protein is CASSPYSRSSGANVLTF. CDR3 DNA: TGTGCCAGCTCACCCTACAGCAGAAGCTCTGGGGCCAACGTCCTGACTTTC.

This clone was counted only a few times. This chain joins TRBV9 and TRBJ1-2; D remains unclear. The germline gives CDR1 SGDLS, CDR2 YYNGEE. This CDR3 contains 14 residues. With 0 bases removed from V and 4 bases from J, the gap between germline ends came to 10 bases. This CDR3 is CASSVANRAYGYTF. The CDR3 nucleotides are TGTGCCAGCAGCGTAGCGAATAGAGCCTATGGCTACACCTTC. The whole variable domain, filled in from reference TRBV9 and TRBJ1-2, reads DSGVTQTPKHLITATGQRVTLRCSPRSGDLSVYWYQQSLDQGLQFLIQYYNGEERAKGNILERFSAQQFPDLHSELNLSSLELGDSALYFCASSVANRAYGYTFGSGTRLTVV.

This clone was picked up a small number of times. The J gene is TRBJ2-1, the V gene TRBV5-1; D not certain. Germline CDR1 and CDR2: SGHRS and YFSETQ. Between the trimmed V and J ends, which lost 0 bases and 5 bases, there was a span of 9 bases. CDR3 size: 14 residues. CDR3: CASSLDGADNEQFF. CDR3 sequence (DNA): TGCGCCAGCAGCTTGGATGGTGCAGACAATGAGCAGTTCTTC.

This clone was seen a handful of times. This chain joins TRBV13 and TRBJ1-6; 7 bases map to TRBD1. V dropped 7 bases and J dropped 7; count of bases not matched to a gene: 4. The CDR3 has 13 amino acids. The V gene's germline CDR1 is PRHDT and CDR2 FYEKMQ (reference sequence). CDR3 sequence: CASIRGQNSPLHF. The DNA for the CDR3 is TGTGCCAGCATAAGGGGACAGAATTCACCCCTCCACTTT.

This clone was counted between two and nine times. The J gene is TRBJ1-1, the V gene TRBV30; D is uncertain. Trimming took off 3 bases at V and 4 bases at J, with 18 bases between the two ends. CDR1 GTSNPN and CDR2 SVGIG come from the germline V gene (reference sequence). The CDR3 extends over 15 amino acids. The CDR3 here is CAWRPTGIKGTEAFF. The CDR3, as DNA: TGTGCCTGGAGGCCTACCGGGATCAAAGGCACTGAAGCTTTCTTT.

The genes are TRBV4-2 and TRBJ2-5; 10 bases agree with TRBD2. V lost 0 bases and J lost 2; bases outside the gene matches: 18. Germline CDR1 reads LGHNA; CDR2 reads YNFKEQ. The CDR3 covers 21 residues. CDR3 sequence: CASSQEEGAGLAAARQETQYF. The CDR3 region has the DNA TGTGCCAGCAGCCAAGAAGAGGGTGCTGGACTAGCGGCCGCTCGGCAAGAGACCCAGTACTTC.

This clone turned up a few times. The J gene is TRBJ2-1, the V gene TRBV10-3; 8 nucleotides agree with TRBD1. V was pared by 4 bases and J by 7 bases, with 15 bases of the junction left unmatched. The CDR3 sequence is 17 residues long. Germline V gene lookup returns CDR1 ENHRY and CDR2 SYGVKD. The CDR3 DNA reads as TGTGCCATCAGTGGCCCAATTGGTGGACAGGGTGGGAATGAGCAGTTCTTC. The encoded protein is CAISGPIGGQGGNEQFF.

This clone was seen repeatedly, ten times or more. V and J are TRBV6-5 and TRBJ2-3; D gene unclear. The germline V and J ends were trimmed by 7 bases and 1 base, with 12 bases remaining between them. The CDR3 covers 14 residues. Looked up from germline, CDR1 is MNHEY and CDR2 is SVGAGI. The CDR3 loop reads CASTKGGRTDTQYF. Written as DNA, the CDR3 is TGTGCCAGCACTAAGGGCGGCCGCACAGATACGCAGTATTTT.